These T cell receptor beta chains were read from a single sample in a study of T cell changes during pregnancy in multiple sclerosis. Assay used: immunoSEQ multiplex PCR; TCRdb lists only in-frame clones, some missing. The data show about 40,000 clones, more than 80% seen once. The sample in question was CD4+ T cells from peripheral blood mononuclear cells, obtained in the third trimester of pregnancy. These receptor sequences come from a female donor with multiple sclerosis, enrolled in a pregnancy study. Each CDR3 is given with its conserved first and last residue. The D gene is left open where the match is weak. Clone size is shown for a subset of rows, as once, few, many or a class of expanded clone.

TRBJ1-1 | TRBV7-2 | . | 14 | . | TGTGCCAGCAGCCTCGGGGGGGCCAGCACTGAAGCTTTCTTT | CASSLGGASTEAFF
TRBJ1-5 | TRBV27 | once | 16 | . | TGTGCCAGCAGTTTAATTCACGGACAAAGCAATCAGCCCCAGCATTTT | CASSLIHGQSNQPQHF
TRBJ1-3 | TRBV28 | . | 16 | . | TGTGCCAGCAGTGGCGCAGGGGTTCGGCGGGGAAACACCATATATTTT | CASSGAGVRRGNTIYF
TRBJ1-2 | TRBV18 | . | 13 | . | TGTGCCAGCTCACTTGGCTCCAAGGGGGGCTACACCTTC | CASSLGSKGGYTF
TRBJ2-7 | TRBV2 | . | 14 | . | TGTGCCAGCAGGGGATTATACAGGGCCTACGAGCAGTACTTC | CASRGLYRAYEQYF
TRBJ1-5 | TRBV28 | . | 13 | TRBD1 | TGTGCCATCCAGGACAGGGGACGTCAGCCCCAGCATTTT | CAIQDRGRQPQHF
TRBJ1-5 | TRBV19 | . | 14 | . | TGTGCCAGTAGTACGGGAGGGGGAGGTCAGCCCCAGCATTTT | CASSTGGGGQPQHF
TRBJ2-1 | TRBV7-2 | . | 17 | TRBD2 | TGTGCCAGCAGCCGCCTCAAACGGGAGGGCCTAGGTGATGAGCAGTTCTTC | CASSRLKREGLGDEQFF
TRBJ2-1 | TRBV7-2 | . | 15 | TRBD1 | TGTGCCAGCAGCCCTCGACAGGGCAATAGGAATGAGCAGTTCTTC | CASSPRQGNRNEQFF
TRBJ2-7 | TRBV5-4 | once | 13 | TRBD2 | TGTGCCAGCAGGGACGGACTAGGAGGCGAGCAGTACTTC | CASRDGLGGEQYF
TRBJ2-1 | TRBV7-2 | . | 13 | TRBD2 | TGTGCCAGCAGCTTAGGAGCGGGATATGAGCAGTTCTTC | CASSLGAGYEQFF
TRBJ2-5 | TRBV7-2 | . | 15 | . | TGTGCCAGCAGCTTAATGTTGGGACTGCAAGAGACCCAGTACTTC | CASSLMLGLQETQYF
TRBJ2-2 | TRBV5-6 | . | 15 | TRBD1 | TGTGCCAGCAGCTTAGCTGGGCAGGGGGCCGGGGAGCTGTTTTTT | CASSLAGQGAGELFF
TRBJ2-7 | TRBV7-2 | . | 15 | . | TGTGCCAGCAGCCCAGCCCTGGGACTCGGCTACGAGCAGTACTTC | CASSPALGLGYEQYF
TRBJ1-3 | TRBV5-7 | . | 16 | . | TGTGCCAGCCCTGCGGGGCAGGGAGACTCTGGAAACACCATATATTTT | CASPAGQGDSGNTIYF
TRBJ1-4 | TRBV5-1 | . | 14 | . | TGCGCCAGTCATGACCTGGGAGGAGGAGAAAAACTGTTTTTT | CASHDLGGGEKLFF
TRBJ2-3 | TRBV7-3 | . | 15 | . | TGTGCCAGCAGCTTCCTCGGGGGAGGCACAGATACGCAGTATTTT | CASSFLGGGTDTQYF
TRBJ1-2 | TRBV28 | once | 13 | . | TGTGCCAGCAGTTCAGTAAATAACTATGGCTACACCTTC | CASSSVNNYGYTF
TRBJ2-1 | TRBV2 | . | 14 | . | TGTGCCAGCAGTGAAGCGCTTAGGGGGAATGAGCAGTTCTTC | CASSEALRGNEQFF
TRBJ2-7 | TRBV19 | . | 16 | TRBD2 | TGTGCCAGTAGTATATCATCCGGGACTAGCGGGAGCGCGCAGTACTTC | CASSISSGTSGSAQYF
TRBJ1-2 | TRBV7-3 | . | 17 | . | TGTGCCAGCAGCCGCCTCCCAACCTCCACGACATCCTATGGCTACACCTTC | CASSRLPTSTTSYGYTF
TRBJ1-4 | TRBV19 | . | 14 | . | TGTGCCAGTAGTATACGGGGGAGTAATGAAAAACTGTTTTTT | CASSIRGSNEKLFF
TRBJ1-5 | TRBV27 | few | 16 | . | TGTGCCAGCAGTTCCATGGGGGGGCGAGCCAATCAGCCCCAGCATTTT | CASSSMGGRANQPQHF
TRBJ2-1 | TRBV28 | . | 16 | . | TGTGCCAGCAGACGCTTATGGGGCGGGGCTAACAATGAGCAGTTCTTC | CASRRLWGGANNEQFF
TRBJ2-2 | TRBV6-4 | . | 13 | . | TGTGCCAGCAGTGGCCGGGGCACCGGGGAGCTGTTTTTT | CASSGRGTGELFF
TRBJ1-1 | TRBV27 | . | 12 | . | TGTGCCAGCAGTCTCTACGGGACTGAAGCTTTCTTT | CASSLYGTEAFF
TRBJ1-5 | TRBV5-4 | few | 12 | . | TGTGCCAGCAGTTCCTCCGGGTCAGCCCAGCATTTT | CASSSSGSAQHF
TRBJ1-2 | TRBV10-3 | . | 13 | TRBD1 | TGTGCCATCAGTTACCGGGACAGCTATGGCTACACCTTC | CAISYRDSYGYTF
TRBJ2-1 | TRBV7-8 | . | 16 | TRBD2 | TGTGCCAGCAGCTCTGCCGGGACTAGCGGGAGGAATGAGCAGTTCTTC | CASSSAGTSGRNEQFF
TRBJ1-2 | TRBV28 | few | 12 | . | TGTGCCAGCGTCGGACAGTCCTATGGCTACACCTTC | CASVGQSYGYTF
TRBJ2-1 | TRBV11-2 | . | 15 | . | TGTGCCAGCAGCCGAGGGCCCATCTCCTACAATGAGCAGTTCTTC | CASSRGPISYNEQFF
TRBJ2-7 | TRBV29-1 | . | 11 | . | TGCAGCGTACAGGGCTCCTACGAGCAGTACTTC | CSVQGSYEQYF
TRBJ2-1 | TRBV7-6 | . | 16 | . | TGTGCCAGCAGCTCGTCATACAGGGTCGGCACGAGTGAGCAGTTCTTC | CASSSSYRVGTSEQFF
TRBJ1-2 | TRBV25-1 | . | 14 | . | TGTGCCAGCAGTGTTACGGGGTGGAACTATGGCTACACCTTC | CASSVTGWNYGYTF
TRBJ1-1 | TRBV21-1 | . | 16 | . | TGTGCCAGCAGCCTAAAGCGGAAGAATTACAACACTGAAGCTTTCTTT | CASSLKRKNYNTEAFF
TRBJ2-7 | TRBV14 | . | 14 | . | TGTGCCAGCAGCCAAGGGGGGCGGAACTACGAGCAGTACTTC | CASSQGGRNYEQYF
TRBJ1-5 | TRBV19 | few | 15 | . | TGTGCCAGTAGTATCGGGGGATTTAGCAATCAGCCCCAGCATTTT | CASSIGGFSNQPQHF
TRBJ2-5 | TRBV9 | . | 17 | TRBD2 | TGTGCCAGCAGCGTAGGAATAGCGGGAGGATCACAAGAGACCCAGTACTTC | CASSVGIAGGSQETQYF
TRBJ1-1 | TRBV6-1 | . | 17 | TRBD1 | TGTGCCAGCAGTGAAAGGGGACAGATTTTTTTGAACACTGAAGCTTTCTTT | CASSERGQIFLNTEAFF